The entry that follows covers one TCR beta chain sequence. Individuals aged about 18 to 89 years were recruited from approximately 22 US areas. Cohorts were assigned according to the clinical history that participants reported. The sample originates from a study of blood T cell repertoires in COVID-19. In the study overall: Nucleic acid was either cDNA or gDNA, and it came from T cells, B-cell-depleted T cells, or PBMCs.

In the original processing: Reference gene primer amplification in the assay estimated nucleated cell counts. Generated by immunoSEQ multiplex PCR, the TCRdb table keeps only in-frame clones and is missing some. That table supplies the V and J calls and clone size; D and trimming were determined from the DNA. The sample carries approximately 330,000 clones, 65% to 90% recorded once. This TCR derives from a woman aged 40 to 50 with acute COVID-19. The sequenced sample consisted of PBMCs or T cells enriched from blood (not recorded which).

CDR3 residues: CASSFSLQGNEKLFF. CDR3 nucleotide sequence: TGCGCCAGCAGCTTCAGTTTGCAGGGGAATGAAAAACTGTTTTTT. The chain joins TRBV5-1 to TRBJ1-4; possible D gene TRBD1, 6 bases. Germline V gene lookup returns CDR1 SGHRS and CDR2 YFSETQ. V shed 2 bases and J shed 5 bases, with 13 bases lying between them. This CDR3 is built from 15 residues. Complete variable domain (other parts from reference TRBV5-1 and TRBJ1-4): KAGVTQTPRYLIKTRGQQVTLSCSPISGHRSVSWYQQTPGQGLQFLFEYFSETQRNKGNFPGRFSGRQFSNSRSEMNVSTLELGDSALYLCASSFSLQGNEKLFFGSGTQLSVL.